This T cell receptor beta chain was observed in a study of blood T cells in healthy people across ages. Study-wide findings and caveats: Diversity figures derived from one million T cells were judged to underestimate the true value.

This clonotype was seen ten or more times. No antigen is known for it. Isolating PBMCs gave at least 6 million of these cells per sample. Total RNA, at least 6 micrograms per sample, came from PBMCs. For the second PCR, which ran for about 6 to 12 cycles, a sample-barcoded 5' primer and a J-beta primer mix were used. Each sample yielded at least 2.5 million CDR3-containing paired-end reads. TCRdb re-analysed the 5' RACE reads in MiXCR, keeping a single row per CDR3 protein. This sample has 1.5 million to 2 million distinct CDR3 sequences, with approximately 32% found just once. The CDR3 has 13 residues. The germline V gene encodes CDR1 SGHKS and CDR2 YYEKEE (reference sequence). V was clipped by 2 bases and J by 4 bases, with 8 bases between them.

The chain joins TRBV5-5 to TRBJ2-3; D possibly corresponds to TRBD1 (5 bases). What was sequenced was blood. The receptor's source is a woman aged 25 to 39 in good health. The CDR3 region has the DNA TGTGCCAGCAGCTTAGGGGTTGCAGATACGCAGTATTTT. This translates into CASSLGVADTQYF.